This TCR beta chain stems from a study of regulatory T cells in long-lasting Graves disease. Study outcomes and limitations: There were preferences for TRBV28, TRBJ1-2 and TRBJ2-5 in persistent disease.

This CDR3 comprises 17 residues. The authors built TCR beta libraries using iRepertoire HTBI primers and Arm-PCR of CDR3 regions. TCRdb redid the calling of the multiplex PCR reads with MiXCR, one entry per CDR3 protein. Of roughly 380,000 distinct CDR3 sequences listed, around 15% are singletons. With respect to this clonotype: The antigen is unknown. A far larger clone is one base from this, pointing to a likely read error.

Time point of the sample: newly diagnosed GD, antithyroid drugs for less than 3 months. Generation of the TCR library employed RNA extracted from PBMCs. These data also formed part of another study, on T cells in Graves' hyperthyroidism and ophthalmopathy.

This clonotype was obtained from a man aged 40-49 years with Graves disease. The chain is built from TRBV12-3 or TRBV12-4 and TRBJ2-3, with 9 nucleotides matching TRBD1. The DNA end lines up better with TRBJ2-5; the J call may be wrong. The material sequenced was peripheral blood mononuclear cells (PBMCs), taken at new diagnosis, from a patient treated with antithyroid drugs. The DNA of the CDR3 is TGTGCCAGCAGTCAAACCAACACAGGGGGCGCGATGGGGACCCAGTACTTC. It specifies CASSQTNTGGAMGTQYF.